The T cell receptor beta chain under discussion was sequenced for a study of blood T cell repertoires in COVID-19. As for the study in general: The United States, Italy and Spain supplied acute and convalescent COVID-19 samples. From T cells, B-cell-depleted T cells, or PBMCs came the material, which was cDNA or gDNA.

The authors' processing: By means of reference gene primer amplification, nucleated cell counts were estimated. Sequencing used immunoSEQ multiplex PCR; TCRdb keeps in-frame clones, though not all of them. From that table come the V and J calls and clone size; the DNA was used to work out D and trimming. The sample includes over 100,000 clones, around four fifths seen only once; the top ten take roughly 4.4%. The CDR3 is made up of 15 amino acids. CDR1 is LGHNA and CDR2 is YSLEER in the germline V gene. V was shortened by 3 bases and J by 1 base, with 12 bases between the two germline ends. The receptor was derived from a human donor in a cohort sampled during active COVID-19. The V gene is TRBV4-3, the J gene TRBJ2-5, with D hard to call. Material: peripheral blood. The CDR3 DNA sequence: TGCGCCAGCAGCCAGGAGCCGGGTCCCCAAGAGACCCAGTACTTC. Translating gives CASSQEPGPQETQYF.